This TCR beta chain was identified in a study of CD8 T cells in Susac syndrome. Germline CDR1 reads LNHDA; CDR2 reads SQIVND (reference sequence). The CDR3 extends over 15 amino acids. With V trimmed by 6 bases and J by 2 bases, 4 bases remained unmatched. The authors reverse transcribed 0.5 to 1 ug RNA with random hexamers. MiXCR, run by TCRdb on the immunoSEQ multiplex PCR reads, gives a single entry per CDR3 protein. This table holds about 150,000 distinct CDR3 sequences, 90% to 95% found once. This clonotype was seen more than once but under ten times. This TCR was recovered from a human donor with multiple sclerosis. J is TRBJ2-1 and V is TRBV19, with 10 bases lining up with TRBD2. Sequences were obtained from CD8+ T cells from PBMCs. CDR3 DNA: TGTGCCAGTAGCATTAGCGGGGGGCCCTACAATGAGCAGTTCTTC. It encodes CASSISGGPYNEQFF. Based on the CDR3 plus reference TRBV19 and TRBJ2-1, the full variable domain is DGGITQSPKYLFRKEGQNVTLSCEQNLNHDAMYWYRQDPGQGLRLIYYSQIVNDFQKGDIAEGYSVSREKKESFPLTVTSAQKNPTAFYLCASSISGGPYNEQFFGPGTRLTVL.